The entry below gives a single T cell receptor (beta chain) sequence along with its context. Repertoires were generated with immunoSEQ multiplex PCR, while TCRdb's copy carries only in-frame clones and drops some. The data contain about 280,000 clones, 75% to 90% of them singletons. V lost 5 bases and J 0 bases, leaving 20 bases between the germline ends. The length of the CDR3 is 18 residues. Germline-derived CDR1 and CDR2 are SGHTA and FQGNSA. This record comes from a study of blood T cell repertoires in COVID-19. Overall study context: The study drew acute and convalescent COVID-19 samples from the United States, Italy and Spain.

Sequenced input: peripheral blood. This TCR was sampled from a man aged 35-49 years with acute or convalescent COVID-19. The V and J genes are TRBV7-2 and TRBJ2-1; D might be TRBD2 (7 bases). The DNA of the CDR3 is TGTGCCAGCAGCCCACTGGGGGGGGCGCTCCACTCCTACAATGAGCAGTTCTTC. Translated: CASSPLGGALHSYNEQFF.